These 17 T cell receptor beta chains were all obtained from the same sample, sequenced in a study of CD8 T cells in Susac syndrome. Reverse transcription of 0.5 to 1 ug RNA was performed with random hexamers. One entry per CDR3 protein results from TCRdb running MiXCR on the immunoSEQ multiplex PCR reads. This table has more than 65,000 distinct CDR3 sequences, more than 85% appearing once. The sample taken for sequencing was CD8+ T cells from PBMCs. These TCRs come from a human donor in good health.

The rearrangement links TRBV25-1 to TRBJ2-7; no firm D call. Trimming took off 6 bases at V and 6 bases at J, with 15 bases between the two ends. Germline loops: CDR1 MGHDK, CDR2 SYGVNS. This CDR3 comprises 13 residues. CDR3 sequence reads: CASSTLIGREQYF. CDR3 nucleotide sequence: TGTGCCAGCAGCACACTAATCGGCCGCGAGCAGTACTTC.

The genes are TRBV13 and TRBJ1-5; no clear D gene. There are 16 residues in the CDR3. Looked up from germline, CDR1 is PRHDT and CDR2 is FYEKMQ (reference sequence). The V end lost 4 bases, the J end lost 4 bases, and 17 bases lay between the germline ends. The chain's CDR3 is CASSSGLPGPNQPQHF. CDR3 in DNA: TGTGCCAGCAGCTCGGGCCTACCTGGCCCGAATCAGCCCCAGCATTTT. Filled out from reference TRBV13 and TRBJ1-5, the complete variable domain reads AAGVIQSPRHLIKEKRETATLKCYPIPRHDTVYWYQQGPGQDPQFLISFYEKMQSDKGSIPDRFSAQQFSDYHSELNMSSLELGDSALYFCASSSGLPGPNQPQHFGDGTRLSIL.

In nucleotides, the CDR3 is TGTGCCAGCAGCGTGGGACTAGCGGGGAGCACAGATACGCAGTATTTT. The encoded protein is CASSVGLAGSTDTQYF. The chain couples TRBV13 to TRBJ2-3; 13 bases fit TRBD2. J was trimmed by 0 bases and V by 5 bases; bases with no gene match: 2. The CDR3 runs to 16 residues. Germline CDR1 and CDR2: PRHDT and FYEKMQ (reference sequence).

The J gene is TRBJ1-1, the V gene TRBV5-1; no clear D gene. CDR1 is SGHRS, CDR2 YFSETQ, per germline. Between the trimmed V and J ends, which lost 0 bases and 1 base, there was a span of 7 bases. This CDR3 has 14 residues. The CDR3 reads CASSLAGGNTEAFF. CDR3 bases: TGCGCCAGCAGCTTGGCCGGCGGGAACACTGAAGCTTTCTTT.

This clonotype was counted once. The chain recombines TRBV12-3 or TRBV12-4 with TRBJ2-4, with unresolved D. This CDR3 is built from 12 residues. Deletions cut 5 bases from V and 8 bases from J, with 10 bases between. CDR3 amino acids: CASSADLDIQYF. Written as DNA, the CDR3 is TGTGCCAGCAGTGCAGACTTGGACATTCAGTACTTC.

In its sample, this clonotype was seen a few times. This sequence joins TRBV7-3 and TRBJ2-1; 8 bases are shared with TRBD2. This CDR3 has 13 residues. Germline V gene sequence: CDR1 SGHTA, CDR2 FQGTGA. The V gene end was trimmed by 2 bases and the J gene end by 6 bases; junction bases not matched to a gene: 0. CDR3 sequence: CASSLAGGNEQFF. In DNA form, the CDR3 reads TGTGCCAGCAGCTTAGCGGGGGGCAATGAGCAGTTCTTC.

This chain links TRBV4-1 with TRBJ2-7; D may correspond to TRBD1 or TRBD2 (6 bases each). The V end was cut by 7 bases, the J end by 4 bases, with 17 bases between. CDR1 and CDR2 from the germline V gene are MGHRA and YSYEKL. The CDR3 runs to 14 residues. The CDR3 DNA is TGCGCCAGCATGCCCGAAGAAGGGGGGTACGAGCAGTACTTC. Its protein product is CASMPEEGGYEQYF.

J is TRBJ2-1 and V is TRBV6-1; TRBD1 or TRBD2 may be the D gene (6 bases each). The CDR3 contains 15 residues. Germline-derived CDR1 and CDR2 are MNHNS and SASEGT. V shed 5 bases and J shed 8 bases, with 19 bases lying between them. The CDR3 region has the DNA TGTGCCAGCAGTCGGGGGCGATTGGGGTGGGATGAGCAGTTCTTC. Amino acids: CASSRGRLGWDEQFF.

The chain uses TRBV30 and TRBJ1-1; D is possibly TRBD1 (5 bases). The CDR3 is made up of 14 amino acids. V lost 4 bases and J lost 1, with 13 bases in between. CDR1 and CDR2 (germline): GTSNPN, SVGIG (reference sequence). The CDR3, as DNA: TGTGCCTGGACCGAGACAGTGCGGAACACTGAAGCTTTCTTT. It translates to CAWTETVRNTEAFF.

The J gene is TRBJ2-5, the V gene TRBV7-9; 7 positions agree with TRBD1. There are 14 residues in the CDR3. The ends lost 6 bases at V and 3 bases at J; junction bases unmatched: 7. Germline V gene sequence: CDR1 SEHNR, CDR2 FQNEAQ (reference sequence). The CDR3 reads CASSPWDREETQYF. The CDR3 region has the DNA TGTGCCAGCAGTCCTTGGGACAGAGAAGAGACCCAGTACTTC.

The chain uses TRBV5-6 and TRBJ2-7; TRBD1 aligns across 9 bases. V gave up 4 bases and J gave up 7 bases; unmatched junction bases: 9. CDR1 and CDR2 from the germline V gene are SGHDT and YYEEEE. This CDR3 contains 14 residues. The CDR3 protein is CASSPTGGQSEQYF. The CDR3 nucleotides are TGTGCCAGCAGCCCAACAGGGGGCCAATCGGAGCAGTACTTC. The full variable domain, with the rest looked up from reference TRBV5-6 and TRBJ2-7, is DAGVTQSPTHLIKTRGQQVTLRCSPKSGHDTVSWYQQALGQGPQFIFQYYEEEERQRGNFPDRFSGHQFPNYSSELNVNALLLGDSALYLCASSPTGGQSEQYFGPGTRLTVT.

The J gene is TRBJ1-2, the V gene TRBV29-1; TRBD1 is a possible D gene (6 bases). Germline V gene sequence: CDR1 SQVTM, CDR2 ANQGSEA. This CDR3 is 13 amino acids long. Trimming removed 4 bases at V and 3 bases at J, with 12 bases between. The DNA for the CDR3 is TGCAGCGTTGCCTCAGGGGACCACTATGGCTACACCTTC. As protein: CSVASGDHYGYTF.

The CDR3 nucleotides read TGTGCCAGCAGGCCCCGGGGGGACCCCTACAATGAGCAGTTCTTC. It translates to CASRPRGDPYNEQFF. This sequence joins TRBV12-3 or TRBV12-4 and TRBJ2-1; 7 nucleotides agree with TRBD2. The CDR3 contains 15 residues. After removal of 6 bases from V and 2 bases from J, the junction contained 7 bases not matched to a gene.

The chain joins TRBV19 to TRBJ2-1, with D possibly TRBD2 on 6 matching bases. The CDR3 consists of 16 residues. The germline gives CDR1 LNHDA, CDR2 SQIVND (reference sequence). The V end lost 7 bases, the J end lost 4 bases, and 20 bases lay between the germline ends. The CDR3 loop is CASTSEEGYHYNEQFF. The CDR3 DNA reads TGTGCCAGTACCTCAGAGGAGGGGTATCATTACAATGAGCAGTTCTTC.

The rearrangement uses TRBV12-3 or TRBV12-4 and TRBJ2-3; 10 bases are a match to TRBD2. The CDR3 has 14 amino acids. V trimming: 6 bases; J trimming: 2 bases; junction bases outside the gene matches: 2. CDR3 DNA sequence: TGTGCCAGCAGGCTAGCGGGAGACACAGATACGCAGTATTTT. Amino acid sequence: CASRLAGDTDTQYF.

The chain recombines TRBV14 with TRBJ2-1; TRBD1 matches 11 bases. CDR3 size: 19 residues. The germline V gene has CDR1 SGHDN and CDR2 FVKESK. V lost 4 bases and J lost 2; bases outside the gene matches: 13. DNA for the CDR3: TGTGCCAGCAGCCCATCACCGGGACAGGGGGTAGGGACCTACAATGAGCAGTTCTTC. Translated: CASSPSPGQGVGTYNEQFF.

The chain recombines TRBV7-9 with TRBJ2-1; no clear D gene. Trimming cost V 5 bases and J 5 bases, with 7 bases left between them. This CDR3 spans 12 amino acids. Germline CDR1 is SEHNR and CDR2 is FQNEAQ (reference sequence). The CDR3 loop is CASSPNHNEQFF. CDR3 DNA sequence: TGTGCCAGCAGCCCAAACCACAATGAGCAGTTCTTC.